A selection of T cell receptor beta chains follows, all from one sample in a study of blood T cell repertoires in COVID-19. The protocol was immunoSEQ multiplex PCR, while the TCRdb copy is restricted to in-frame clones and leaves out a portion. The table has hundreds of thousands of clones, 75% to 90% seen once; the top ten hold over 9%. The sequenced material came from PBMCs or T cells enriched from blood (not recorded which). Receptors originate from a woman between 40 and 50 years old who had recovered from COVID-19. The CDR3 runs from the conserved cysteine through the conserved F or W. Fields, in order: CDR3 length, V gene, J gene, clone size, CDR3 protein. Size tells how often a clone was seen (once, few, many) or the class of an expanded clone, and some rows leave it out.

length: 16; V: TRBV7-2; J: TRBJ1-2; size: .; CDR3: CASRLSLDRGHYGYTF
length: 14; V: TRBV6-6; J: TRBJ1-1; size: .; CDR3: CASTDRARGGEAFF
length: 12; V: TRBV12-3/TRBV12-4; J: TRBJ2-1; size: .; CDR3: CASSFQVDEQFF
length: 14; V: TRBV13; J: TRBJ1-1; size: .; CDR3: CASSPLGGRTEAFF
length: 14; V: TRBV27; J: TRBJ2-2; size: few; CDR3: CASSYRVNTGELFF
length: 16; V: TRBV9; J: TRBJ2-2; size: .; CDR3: CASSVEGAPDTGELFF
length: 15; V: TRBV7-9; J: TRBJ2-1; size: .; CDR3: CASSAHRGKYDEQFF
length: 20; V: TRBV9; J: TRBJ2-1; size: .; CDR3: CASNLAPSGRPSGSYNEQFF
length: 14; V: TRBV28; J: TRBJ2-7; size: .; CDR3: CASDSRDRGYEQYF
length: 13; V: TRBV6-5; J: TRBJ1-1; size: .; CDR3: CASRRSKNTEAFF
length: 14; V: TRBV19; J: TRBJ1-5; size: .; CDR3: CASTWTGENQPQHF
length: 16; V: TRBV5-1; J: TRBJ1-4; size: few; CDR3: CASSLGQGRANEKLFF
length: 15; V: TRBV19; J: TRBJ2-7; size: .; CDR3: CASSARDRDVMKQYF
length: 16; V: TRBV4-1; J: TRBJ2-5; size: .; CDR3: CASSQDDGMGGETQYF
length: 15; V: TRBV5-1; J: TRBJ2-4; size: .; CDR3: CASSLVPGEKNIQYF
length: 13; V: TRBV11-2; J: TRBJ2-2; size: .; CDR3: CASRRGGIGELFF
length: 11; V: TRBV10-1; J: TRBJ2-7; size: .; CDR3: CASRGGPEQYF
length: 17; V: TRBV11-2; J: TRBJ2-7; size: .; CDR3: CASSQNPRTGRSYEQYF
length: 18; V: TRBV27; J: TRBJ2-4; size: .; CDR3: CASSPTGLAGGRKNIQYF
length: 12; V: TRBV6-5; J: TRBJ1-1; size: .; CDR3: CASSYQGTVAFF
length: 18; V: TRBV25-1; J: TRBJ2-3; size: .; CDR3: CASSGGTSGSTSTDTQYF
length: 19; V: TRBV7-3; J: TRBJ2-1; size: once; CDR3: CASSLTGQGAIRSYNEQFF
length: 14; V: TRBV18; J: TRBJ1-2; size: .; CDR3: CASSYGTQNYGYTF
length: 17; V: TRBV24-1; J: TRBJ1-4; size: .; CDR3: CATSDFIPGQGGEKLFF
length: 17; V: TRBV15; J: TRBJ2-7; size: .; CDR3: CATSREYTSGGFYEQYF
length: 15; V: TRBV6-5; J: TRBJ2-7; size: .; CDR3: CASTSVGQGTYEQYF
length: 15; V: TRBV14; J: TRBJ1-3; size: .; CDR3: CASSRLTGSGNTIYF
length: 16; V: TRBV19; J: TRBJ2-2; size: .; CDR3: CASSSPGTANTGELFF
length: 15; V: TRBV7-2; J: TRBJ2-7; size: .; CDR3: CASSLGGTLSYEQYF
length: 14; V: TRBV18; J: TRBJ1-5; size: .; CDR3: CASSPGQSNQPQHF
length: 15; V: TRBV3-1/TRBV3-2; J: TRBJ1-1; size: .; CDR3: CASSQGWRSNTEAFF
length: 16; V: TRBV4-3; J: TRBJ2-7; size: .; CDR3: CASSQEASGGIYEQYF
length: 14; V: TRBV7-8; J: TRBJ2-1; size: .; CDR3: CASKDRGRDNEQFF
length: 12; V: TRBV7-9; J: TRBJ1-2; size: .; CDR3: CASSAGQSGYTF
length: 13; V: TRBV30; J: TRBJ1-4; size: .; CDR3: CAWSDNIEEKLFF
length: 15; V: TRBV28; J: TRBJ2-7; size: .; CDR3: CASSPPRLAGEEQYF
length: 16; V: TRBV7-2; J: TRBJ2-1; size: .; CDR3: CASSPVLAGVYNEQFF